The 22 T cell receptor beta chains presented below share a single source sample, sequenced in a study of blood T cell repertoires in COVID-19. Here immunoSEQ multiplex PCR was the method, and the copy in TCRdb shows in-frame clones only, minus some. The data contain about 370,000 clones, 80% to 90% of them seen just once; the ten biggest clones take up over 0.95%. The sequencing sample was made of PBMCs or T cells enriched from blood (not recorded which). These receptors were taken from a man aged 18-30 years who had recovered from COVID-19.

The chain uses TRBV18 and TRBJ2-3; 8 bases fit TRBD1. Unmatched junction bases numbered 8, after V lost 6 bases and J lost 3 bases. Germline CDR1 reads KGHSH; CDR2 reads LQKENI. The CDR3 totals 15 residues. The CDR3 DNA reads TGTGCCAGCTCGCGAGTGGACAGGGTTACAGATACGCAGTATTTT. Translating it yields CASSRVDRVTDTQYF.

This CDR3 reads CASSVDKGRTQYF. The CDR3 DNA sequence: TGTGCCAGCAGCGTAGATAAAGGGAGAACGCAGTATTTT. The gene calls are TRBV9 and TRBJ2-3; D perhaps matches TRBD2 (5 bases). The CDR3 consists of 13 residues. Trimming stripped 0 bases from V and 9 bases from J, with 11 bases between. Germline values: CDR1 SGDLS, CDR2 YYNGEE.

V gene TRBV5-4 combines with J gene TRBJ2-7, with 9 bases fitting TRBD2. There are 16 residues in the CDR3. Germline CDR1 and CDR2: SGHNT and YYREEE (reference sequence). The V gene end was trimmed by 3 bases and the J gene end by 2 bases; junction bases not matched to a gene: 9. This CDR3 is CASSSRGGAGTYEQYF. The CDR3 DNA is TGTGCCAGCAGCTCGCGCGGGGGGGCCGGAACCTACGAGCAGTACTTC.

The J gene is TRBJ2-3, the V gene TRBV27, with 7 bases lining up with TRBD1. Germline V gene data show CDR1 as MNHEY and CDR2 as SMNVEV (reference sequence). V dropped 4 bases and J dropped 0; count of bases not matched to a gene: 10. There are 17 residues in the CDR3. CDR3 coding DNA: TGTGCCAGCAGTTCGCGCCGGACAGGACCTAGCACAGATACGCAGTATTTT. Protein sequence: CASSSRRTGPSTDTQYF.

The chain couples TRBV18 to TRBJ1-4, with a possible D match to TRBD1 (6 bases). CDR1 is KGHSH, CDR2 LQKENI, per germline. This CDR3 region has 14 residues. The V and J ends lost 0 bases and 8 bases respectively, with 10 bases between them. CDR3 DNA sequence: TGTGCCAGCTCACCACCGGGGGCAGGGGAAAAACTGTTTTTT. It encodes CASSPPGAGEKLFF.

The chain combines TRBV11-1 with TRBJ1-2, with D perhaps TRBD1 (6 bases). This CDR3 spans 13 amino acids. CDR1 and CDR2 (germline): SGHAT, FQDESV (reference sequence). The V gene lost 4 bases and the J gene lost 8 bases, with 14 bases spanning the gap. The CDR3 coding sequence is TGTGCCAGCAGCTCAACAGGGAAGAGGGGCTACACCTTC. Its protein product is CASSSTGKRGYTF.

The rearrangement joins TRBV19 to TRBJ2-1; TRBD1 agrees at 12 bases. Germline values: CDR1 LNHDA, CDR2 SQIVND (reference sequence). V dropped 4 bases and J dropped 9; count of bases not matched to a gene: 7. This CDR3 comprises 15 residues. CDR3 nucleotide sequence: TGTGCCAGTAGTACCGGGACAGGGGGCCGGGGTGAGCAGTTCTTC. Protein sequence: CASSTGTGGRGEQFF.

The chain has TRBV28 and TRBJ1-2, with TRBD1 as a possible D gene (6 bases). CDR1 is MDHEN and CDR2 is SYDVKM in the germline V gene. The CDR3 runs to 15 residues. Between the trimmed V and J ends, which lost 5 bases and 4 bases, there was a span of 17 bases. The CDR3 here is CASSPGTSGGYGYTF. The CDR3 nucleotides read TGTGCCAGCAGTCCCGGGACATCCGGCGGCTATGGCTACACCTTC.

The CDR3 region is CASTSGTGPANYGYTF. The CDR3 DNA sequence: TGTGCCAGCACCTCAGGGACAGGGCCAGCTAACTATGGCTACACCTTC. This chain uses TRBV27 with TRBJ1-2; 9 nucleotides line up with TRBD1. CDR3 length equals 16 residues. Trimming removed 7 bases from V and 0 bases from J; junction bases left unmatched: 9. Germline V gene sequence: CDR1 MNHEY, CDR2 SMNVEV (reference sequence).

V gene TRBV7-8 combines with J gene TRBJ2-7; the match to TRBD2 covers 16 bases. Germline V gene sequence: CDR1 SGHVS, CDR2 FQNEAQ. V shed 1 base and J 5 bases; nucleotides not matched to a gene: 14. The CDR3 spans 20 residues. DNA for the CDR3: TGTGCCAGCAGCTTAGGGGGGGGACTAGCGGGAGGGCTTTGGGGGAACGAGCAGTACTTC. Its protein product is CASSLGGGLAGGLWGNEQYF.

This clone is a singleton in its sample. The rearrangement links TRBV7-6 to TRBJ2-3; 10 bases align to TRBD2. Germline trimming cut 8 bases from V and 0 bases from J; bases unmatched to any gene: 11. CDR1 is SGHVS and CDR2 is FNYEAQ in the germline V gene. This CDR3 has 17 amino acids. The CDR3 bases are TGTGCCAGCGGAGCGGGGGGGGGAATAACTAGCACAGATACGCAGTATTTT. The encoded protein is CASGAGGGITSTDTQYF.

The chain carries TRBV5-1 and TRBJ2-5; D perhaps matches TRBD1 (8 bases). The CDR3 has 16 amino acids. Germline V gene lookup returns CDR1 SGHRS and CDR2 YFSETQ. V lost 4 bases to trimming and J lost 6 bases, with 22 bases between them. The CDR3 region has the DNA TGCGCCAGCAGCGGCAGACAGGGGAGGGGGGCCAAGACCCAGTACTTC. Translation gives CASSGRQGRGAKTQYF. Full variable domain (remainder filled in from reference TRBV5-1 and TRBJ2-5): KAGVTQTPRYLIKTRGQQVTLSCSPISGHRSVSWYQQTPGQGLQFLFEYFSETQRNKGNFPGRFSGRQFSNSRSEMNVSTLELGDSALYLCASSGRQGRGAKTQYFGPGTRLLVL.

This CDR3 is CASSLDSGPPHQPQHF. CDR3 sequence (DNA): TGCGCCAGCAGCTTGGATAGCGGTCCCCCTCATCAGCCCCAGCATTTT. The rearrangement uses TRBV5-1 and TRBJ1-5; D not resolved. Germline-derived CDR1 and CDR2 are SGHRS and YFSETQ. V lost 0 bases, J lost 5 bases, and 15 bases lay in between. The CDR3 extends over 16 amino acids. Full variable domain (outside the CDR3, taken from reference TRBV5-1 and TRBJ1-5): KAGVTQTPRYLIKTRGQQVTLSCSPISGHRSVSWYQQTPGQGLQFLFEYFSETQRNKGNFPGRFSGRQFSNSRSEMNVSTLELGDSALYLCASSLDSGPPHQPQHFGDGTRLSIL.

This chain connects TRBV3-1 (or the pseudogene TRBV3-2) to TRBJ1-4; perhaps TRBD1 as D (5 bases). Trimming pared 0 bases from V and 2 bases from J, leaving 7 bases between. CDR3 length: 15 amino acids. Germline V gene data show CDR1 as LGHDT and CDR2 as YNNKEL (reference sequence). The CDR3 DNA sequence: TGTGCCAGCAGCCAAGACAGGGCCACTAATGAAAAACTGTTTTTT. This gives the protein CASSQDRATNEKLFF.

The rearrangement links TRBV19 to TRBJ2-2; a possible D gene is TRBD2 (6 bases). The CDR3 contains 14 residues. The V gene's germline CDR1 is LNHDA and CDR2 SQIVND (reference sequence). V was cut by 5 bases and J by 4 bases, with 11 bases left in between. The CDR3 DNA sequence: TGTGCCAGTAGTTGGAGGGGCGGCACCGGGGAGCTGTTTTTT. It translates to CASSWRGGTGELFF.

The chain combines TRBV10-1 with TRBJ2-1; a weak D match, TRBD1 (5 bases). CDR1 is WNHNN and CDR2 is SYGVQD in the germline V gene (reference sequence). The CDR3 totals 14 residues. Trimming pared 0 bases from V and 7 bases from J, leaving 10 bases between. The CDR3 DNA is TGCGCCAGCAGTGAGTCGTCAGGGCTAAATGAGCAGTTCTTC. It translates to CASSESSGLNEQFF.

The rearrangement uses TRBV2 and TRBJ1-2; perhaps TRBD1 as D (5 bases). This CDR3 contains 15 residues. In germline, CDR1 is SNHLY, CDR2 FYNNEI. Trimming shortened V by 6 bases and J by 2 bases, and 16 bases separated the two germline ends. The DNA of the CDR3 is TGTGCCAGCAGCGGCTACTCGACAGCGAACTATGGCTACACCTTC. This sequence encodes CASSGYSTANYGYTF.

The genes are TRBV10-3 and TRBJ2-2, with 11 positions matching TRBD1. V shed 10 bases and J 0 bases; nucleotides not matched to a gene: 7. Germline CDR1 reads ENHRY; CDR2 reads SYGVKD. This CDR3 spans 16 amino acids. The CDR3 nucleotides are TGTGCCACGTCGGGGACAGGGGGAACGAACACCGGGGAGCTGTTTTTT. It yields the protein CATSGTGGTNTGELFF.

This chain joins TRBV15 and TRBJ1-1; the D gene is possibly TRBD1 (5 bases). There are 13 residues in the CDR3. In germline, CDR1 is LNHNV, CDR2 YYDKDF (reference sequence). Trimming cost V 8 bases and J 8 bases, with 18 bases left between them. The CDR3 loop reads CATHEGTYGEAFF. Here the CDR3 DNA reads TGTGCCACCCACGAAGGGACTTACGGCGAAGCTTTCTTT.

The chain joins TRBV28 to TRBJ1-1; D ambiguous. The CDR3 consists of 14 residues. Per the germline V gene, CDR1 is MDHEN and CDR2 is SYDVKM. V lost 6 bases, J lost 6 bases, and 17 bases lay in between. In DNA form, the CDR3 reads TGTGCCAGCAGGGGTTGGACGGGGAAGGCTGAAGCTTTCTTT. Encoded protein: CASRGWTGKAEAFF.

This chain joins TRBV5-4 and TRBJ1-1, with 8 bases that match TRBD1. J gave up 5 bases and V 3 bases, and 3 bases lay outside the gene matches. In germline, CDR1 is SGHNT, CDR2 YYREEE (reference sequence). CDR3 length equals 13 residues. CDR3 sequence (DNA): TGTGCCAGCAGCTGGGGACAGGAAACTGAAGCTTTCTTT. It codes for CASSWGQETEAFF. The full variable domain, rest sourced from reference TRBV5-4 and TRBJ1-1, is ETGVTQSPTHLIKTRGQQVTLRCSSQSGHNTVSWYQQALGQGPQFIFQYYREEENGRGNFPPRFSGLQFPNYSSELNVNALELDDSALYLCASSWGQETEAFFGQGTRLTVV.

The chain recombines TRBV7-9 with TRBJ1-1, with 7 bases identical to TRBD1. Trimming cost V 4 bases and J 1 base; bases outside gene matches: 9. The V gene's germline CDR1 is SEHNR and CDR2 FQNEAQ (reference sequence). This CDR3 spans 16 amino acids. CDR3 sequence reads: CASSWATGTENTEAFF. In DNA, the CDR3 is TGTGCCAGCAGCTGGGCAACCGGGACAGAGAACACTGAAGCTTTCTTT.